The TCR beta chain described here comes from a study of blood T cell repertoires in COVID-19. In the study overall: The United States, Italy and Spain provided the acute and convalescent COVID-19 samples. T cells, B-cell-depleted T cells, or PBMCs provided the cDNA or gDNA that served as material.

CDR3 length equals 14 residues. Trimming took 4 bases from V and 6 from J, leaving 17 bases between them. Looked up from germline, CDR1 is SQVTM and CDR2 is ANQGSEA. The protocol was immunoSEQ multiplex PCR, while the TCRdb copy is restricted to in-frame clones and leaves out a portion. The data show fewer than 300,000 clones, 75% to 90% seen once. Sequencing was done on a sample of peripheral blood. The genes are TRBV29-1 and TRBJ2-3; D is possibly TRBD2 (5 bases). The clonotype comes from a woman aged 40 to 49 who had recovered from COVID-19. The CDR3 DNA reads as TGCAGCGTTGGAGGTAGCGTAGGGTTCGATACGCAGTATTTT. It codes for CSVGGSVGFDTQYF.